This T cell receptor beta chain was identified during a study of blood T cell repertoires in COVID-19. Study overall: Samples representing acute and convalescent COVID-19 were sourced from the United States, Italy and Spain. Sources were T cells, B-cell-depleted T cells, or PBMCs; the material itself was cDNA or gDNA.

V shed 1 base and J shed 6 bases, with 15 bases lying between them. The CDR3 totals 15 residues. Germline assignment: CDR1 MNHEY and CDR2 SVGAGI. The protocol was immunoSEQ multiplex PCR, while the TCRdb copy is restricted to in-frame clones and leaves out a portion. The data hold 75,000 to 95,000 clones, with around 88% observed a single time. The rearrangement uses TRBV6-5 and TRBJ1-2, with D possibly being TRBD1 (6 bases). This TCR was sampled from a man aged 55-75 years with acute or convalescent COVID-19. Sequencing input: peripheral blood. CDR3 bases: TGTGCCAGCAGTTACTTTGAGGGGGGGCGGGATGGCTACACCTTC. Protein product: CASSYFEGGRDGYTF.